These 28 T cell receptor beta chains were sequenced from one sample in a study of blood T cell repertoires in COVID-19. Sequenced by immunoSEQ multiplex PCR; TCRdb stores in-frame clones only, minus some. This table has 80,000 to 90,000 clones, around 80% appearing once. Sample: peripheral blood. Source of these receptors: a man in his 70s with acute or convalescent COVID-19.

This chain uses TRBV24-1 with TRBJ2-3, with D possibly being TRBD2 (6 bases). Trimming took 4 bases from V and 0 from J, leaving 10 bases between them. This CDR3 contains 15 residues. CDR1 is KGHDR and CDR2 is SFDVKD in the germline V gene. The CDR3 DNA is TGTGCCACCAGTGAGACTAGGCCTAGCACAGATACGCAGTATTTT. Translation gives CATSETRPSTDTQYF.

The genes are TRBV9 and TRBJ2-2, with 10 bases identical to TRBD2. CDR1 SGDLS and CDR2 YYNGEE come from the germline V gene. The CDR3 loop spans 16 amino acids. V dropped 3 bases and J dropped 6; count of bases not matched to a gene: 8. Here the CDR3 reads CASSGSGGLVSGELFF. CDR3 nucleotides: TGTGCCAGCAGCGGTAGCGGGGGGCTCGTTTCCGGGGAGCTGTTTTTT.

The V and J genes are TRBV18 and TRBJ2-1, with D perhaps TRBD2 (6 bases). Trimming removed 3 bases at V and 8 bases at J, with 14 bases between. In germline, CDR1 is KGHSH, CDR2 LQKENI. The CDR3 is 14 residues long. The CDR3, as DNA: TGTGCCAGCTCACCGCGGGGCCTGATATATGAGCAGTTCTTC. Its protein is CASSPRGLIYEQFF.

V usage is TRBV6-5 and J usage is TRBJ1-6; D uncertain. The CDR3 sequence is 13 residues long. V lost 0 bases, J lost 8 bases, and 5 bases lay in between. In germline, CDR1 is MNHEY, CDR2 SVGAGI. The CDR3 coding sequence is TGTGCCAGCAGTTACTCAGACTATTCACCCCTCCACTTT. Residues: CASSYSDYSPLHF.

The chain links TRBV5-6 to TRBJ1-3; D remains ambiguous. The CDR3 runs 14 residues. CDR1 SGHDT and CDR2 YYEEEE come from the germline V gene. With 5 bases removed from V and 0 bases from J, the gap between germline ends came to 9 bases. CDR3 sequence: CASSPFSSGNTIYF. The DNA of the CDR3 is TGTGCCAGCAGTCCCTTCAGCTCTGGAAACACCATATATTTT.

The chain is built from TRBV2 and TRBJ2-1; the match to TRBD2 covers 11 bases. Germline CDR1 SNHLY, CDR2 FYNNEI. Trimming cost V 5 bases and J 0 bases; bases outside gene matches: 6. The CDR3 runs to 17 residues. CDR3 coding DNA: TGTGCCAGCAGTCTTACTAGCGGGGGTTCCTCCTACAATGAGCAGTTCTTC. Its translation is CASSLTSGGSSYNEQFF. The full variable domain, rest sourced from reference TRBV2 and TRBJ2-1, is EPEVTQTPSHQVTQMGQEVILRCVPISNHLYFYWYRQILGQKVEFLVSFYNNEISEKSEIFDDQFSVERPDGSNFTLKIRSTKLEDSAMYFCASSLTSGGSSYNEQFFGPGTRLTVL.

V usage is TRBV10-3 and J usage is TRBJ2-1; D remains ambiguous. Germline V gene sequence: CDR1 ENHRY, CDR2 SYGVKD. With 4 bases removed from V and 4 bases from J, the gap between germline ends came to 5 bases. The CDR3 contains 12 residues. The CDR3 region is CAISAIYNEQFF. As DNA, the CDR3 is TGTGCCATCAGTGCCATTTACAATGAGCAGTTCTTC.

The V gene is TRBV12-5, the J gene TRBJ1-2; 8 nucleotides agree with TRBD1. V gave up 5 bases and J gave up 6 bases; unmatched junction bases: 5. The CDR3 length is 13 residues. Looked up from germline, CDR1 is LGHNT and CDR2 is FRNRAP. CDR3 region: CASGPTGENGYTF. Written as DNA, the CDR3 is TGTGCTAGTGGTCCGACAGGGGAAAATGGCTACACCTTC.

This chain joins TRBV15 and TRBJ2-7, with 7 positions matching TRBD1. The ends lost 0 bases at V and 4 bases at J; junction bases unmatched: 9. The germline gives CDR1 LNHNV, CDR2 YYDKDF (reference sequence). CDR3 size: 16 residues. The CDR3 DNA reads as TGTGCCACCAGCAGAGATTCCGGGACAGTGAAGTACGAGCAGTACTTC. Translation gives CATSRDSGTVKYEQYF.

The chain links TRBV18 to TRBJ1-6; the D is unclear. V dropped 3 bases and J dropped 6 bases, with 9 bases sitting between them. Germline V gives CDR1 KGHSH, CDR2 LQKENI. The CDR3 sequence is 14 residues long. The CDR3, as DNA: TGTGCCAGCTCACCCGACAAGGTTAATTCACCCCTCCACTTT. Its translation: CASSPDKVNSPLHF.

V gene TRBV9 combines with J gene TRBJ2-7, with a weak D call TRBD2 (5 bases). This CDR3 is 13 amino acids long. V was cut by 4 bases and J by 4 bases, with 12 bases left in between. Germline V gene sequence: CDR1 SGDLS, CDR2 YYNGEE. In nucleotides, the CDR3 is TGTGCCAGCAGCTCCCGGACTGGATACGAGCAGTACTTC. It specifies CASSSRTGYEQYF.

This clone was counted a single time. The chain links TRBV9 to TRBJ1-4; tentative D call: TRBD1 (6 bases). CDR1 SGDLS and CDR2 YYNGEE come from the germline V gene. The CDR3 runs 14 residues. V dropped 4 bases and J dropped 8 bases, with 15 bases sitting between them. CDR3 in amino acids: CASSPWGPGEKLFF. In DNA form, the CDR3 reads TGTGCCAGCAGCCCCTGGGGGCCCGGGGAAAAACTGTTTTTT.

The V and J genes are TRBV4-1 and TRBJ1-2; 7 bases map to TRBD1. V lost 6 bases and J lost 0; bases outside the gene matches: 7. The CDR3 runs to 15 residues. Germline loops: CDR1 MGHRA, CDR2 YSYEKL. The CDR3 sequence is CASRDRDRSNYGYTF. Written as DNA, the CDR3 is TGCGCCAGCAGGGACCGGGACAGATCTAACTATGGCTACACCTTC.

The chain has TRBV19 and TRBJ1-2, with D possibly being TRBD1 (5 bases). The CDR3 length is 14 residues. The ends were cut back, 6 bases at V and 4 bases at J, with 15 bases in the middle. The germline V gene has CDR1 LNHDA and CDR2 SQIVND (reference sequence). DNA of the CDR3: TGTGCCAGTAGCCTTAGGGGCACCGGCTATGGCTACACCTTC. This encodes CASSLRGTGYGYTF.

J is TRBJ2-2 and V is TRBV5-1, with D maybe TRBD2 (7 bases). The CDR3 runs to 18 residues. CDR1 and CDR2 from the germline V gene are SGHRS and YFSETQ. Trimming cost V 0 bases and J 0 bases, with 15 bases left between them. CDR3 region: CASSLAGGGASNTGELFF. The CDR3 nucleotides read TGCGCCAGCAGCTTGGCCGGCGGGGGCGCTTCGAACACCGGGGAGCTGTTTTTT.

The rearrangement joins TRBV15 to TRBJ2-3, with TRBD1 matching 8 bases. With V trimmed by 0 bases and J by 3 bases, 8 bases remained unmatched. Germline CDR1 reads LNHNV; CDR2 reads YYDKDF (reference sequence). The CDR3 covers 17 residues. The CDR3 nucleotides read TGTGCCACCAGCAGAGACCGGAGACAGGGGAGGACAGATACGCAGTATTTT. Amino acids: CATSRDRRQGRTDTQYF.

CDR3 DNA sequence: TGTGCCAGCAGTTACCGCCTAGACTCTGGGGCCAACGTCCTGACTTTC. It yields the protein CASSYRLDSGANVLTF. The V call is TRBV6-5, the J call TRBJ2-6; D is uncertain. This CDR3 is built from 16 residues. The germline V gene has CDR1 MNHEY and CDR2 SVGAGI. Trimming cost V 2 bases and J 0 bases, with 8 bases left between them.

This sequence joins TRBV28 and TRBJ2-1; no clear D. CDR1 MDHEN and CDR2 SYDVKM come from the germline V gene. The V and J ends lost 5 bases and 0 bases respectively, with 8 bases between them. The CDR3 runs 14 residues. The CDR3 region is CASSVELSYNEQFF. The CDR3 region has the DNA TGTGCCAGCAGTGTGGAGCTCTCCTACAATGAGCAGTTCTTC.

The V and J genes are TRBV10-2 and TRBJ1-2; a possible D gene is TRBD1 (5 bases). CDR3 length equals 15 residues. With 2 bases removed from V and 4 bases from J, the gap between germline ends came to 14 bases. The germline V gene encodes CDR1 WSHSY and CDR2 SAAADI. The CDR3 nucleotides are TGCGCCAGCAGTGAGCAGCAGGGTATTACCTATGGCTACACCTTC. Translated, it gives CASSEQQGITYGYTF.

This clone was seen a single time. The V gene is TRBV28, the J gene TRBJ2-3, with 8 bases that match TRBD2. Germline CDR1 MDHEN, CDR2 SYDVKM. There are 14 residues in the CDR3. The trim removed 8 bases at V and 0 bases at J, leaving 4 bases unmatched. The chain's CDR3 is CASGAGGSTDTQYF. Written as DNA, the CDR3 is TGTGCCAGCGGGGCGGGGGGTAGCACAGATACGCAGTATTTT.

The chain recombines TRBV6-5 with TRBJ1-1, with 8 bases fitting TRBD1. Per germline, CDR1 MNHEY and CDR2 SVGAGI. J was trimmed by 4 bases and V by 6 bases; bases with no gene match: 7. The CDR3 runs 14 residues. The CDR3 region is CASRITTGGTEAFF. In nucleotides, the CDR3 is TGTGCCAGCAGAATAACCACAGGGGGCACTGAAGCTTTCTTT.

The CDR3 protein is CASSSGGTQYF. In nucleotides, the CDR3 is TGTGCCAGCAGCTCAGGGGGGACCCAGTACTTC. This sequence joins TRBV12-3 or TRBV12-4 and TRBJ2-5; 7 bases are a match to TRBD1. J was trimmed by 7 bases and V by 6 bases; bases with no gene match: 2. This CDR3 spans 11 amino acids.

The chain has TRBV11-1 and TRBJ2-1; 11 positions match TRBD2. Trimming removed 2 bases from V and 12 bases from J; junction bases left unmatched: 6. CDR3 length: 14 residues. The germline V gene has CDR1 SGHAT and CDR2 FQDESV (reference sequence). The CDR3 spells CASSLLLAGERQFF. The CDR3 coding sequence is TGTGCCAGCAGCTTACTACTAGCGGGGGAACGGCAGTTCTTC.

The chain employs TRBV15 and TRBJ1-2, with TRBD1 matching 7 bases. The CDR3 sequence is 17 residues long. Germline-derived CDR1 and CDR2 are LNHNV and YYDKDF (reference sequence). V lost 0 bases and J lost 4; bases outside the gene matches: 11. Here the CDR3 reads CATSRDNLEGGVYGYTF. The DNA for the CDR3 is TGTGCCACCAGCAGAGATAACCTTGAAGGGGGCGTCTATGGCTACACCTTC. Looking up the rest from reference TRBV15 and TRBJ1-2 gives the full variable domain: DAMVIQNPRYQVTQFGKPVTLSCSQTLNHNVMYWYQQKSSQAPKLLFHYYDKDFNNEADTPDNFQSRRPNTSFCFLDIRSPGLGDTAMYLCATSRDNLEGGVYGYTFGSGTRLTVV.

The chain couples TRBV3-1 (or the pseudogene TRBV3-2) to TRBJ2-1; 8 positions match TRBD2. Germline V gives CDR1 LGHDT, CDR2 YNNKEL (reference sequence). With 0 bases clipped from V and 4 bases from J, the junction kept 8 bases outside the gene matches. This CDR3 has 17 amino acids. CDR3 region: CASSQDIWRGVYNEQFF. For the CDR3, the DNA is TGTGCCAGCAGCCAAGATATCTGGCGGGGGGTATACAATGAGCAGTTCTTC.

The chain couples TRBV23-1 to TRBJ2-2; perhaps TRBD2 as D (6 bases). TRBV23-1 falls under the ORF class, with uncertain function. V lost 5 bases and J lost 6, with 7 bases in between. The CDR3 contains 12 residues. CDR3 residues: CASSGEAGELFF. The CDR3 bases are TGCGCCAGCAGTGGGGAGGCCGGGGAGCTGTTTTTT.

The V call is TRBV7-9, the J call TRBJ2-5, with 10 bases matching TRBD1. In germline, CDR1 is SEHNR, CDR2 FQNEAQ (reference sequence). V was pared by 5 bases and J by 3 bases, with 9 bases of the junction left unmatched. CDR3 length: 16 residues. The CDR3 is CASSKEPGTGEETQYF. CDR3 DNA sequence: TGTGCCAGCAGCAAAGAACCCGGGACAGGGGAAGAGACCCAGTACTTC.

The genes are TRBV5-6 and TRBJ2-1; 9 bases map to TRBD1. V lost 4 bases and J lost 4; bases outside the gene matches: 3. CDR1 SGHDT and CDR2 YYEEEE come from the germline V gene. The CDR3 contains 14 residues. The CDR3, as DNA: TGTGCCAGCAGCCGAGGACAGGGGTACAATGAGCAGTTCTTC. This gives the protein CASSRGQGYNEQFF.